The 3 T cell receptor beta chains reported below all come from one sample, sequenced in a study of T cell responses to AZD1222 COVID-19 vaccine. Assay used: immunoSEQ multiplex PCR; TCRdb lists only in-frame clones, some missing. The table shows 75,000 to 90,000 clones, with about 91% occurring only once. The sample in question was peripheral blood, obtained 28 days after the second AZD1222 dose. The receptors stem from an adult who received the AZD1222 COVID-19 vaccine.

This clone showed up just a few times. The chain combines TRBV7-7 with TRBJ1-4, with 9 bases matching TRBD1. The junction had 4 bases not matched to a gene; V was cut back by 5 bases and J by 3 bases. The length of the CDR3 is 15 residues. Germline CDR1 reads SSHAT; CDR2 reads FNYEAQ (reference sequence). This CDR3 reads CASSPRQGANEKLFF. In DNA form, the CDR3 reads TGTGCCAGCAGCCCCCGACAGGGGGCTAATGAAAAACTGTTTTTT. The whole variable domain, filled in from reference TRBV7-7 and TRBJ1-4, reads GAGVSQSPRYKVTKRGQDVTLRCDPISSHATLYWYQQALGQGPEFLTYFNYEAQPDKSGLPSDRFSAERPEGSISTLTIQRTEQRDSAMYRCASSPRQGANEKLFFGSGTQLSVL.

The V gene is TRBV19, the J gene TRBJ1-3, with D perhaps TRBD1 (6 bases). Trimming shortened V by 7 bases and J by 5 bases, and 15 bases separated the two germline ends. This CDR3 comprises 14 residues. The germline CDR1 and CDR2 sequences are LNHDA and SQIVND (reference sequence). The DNA of the CDR3 is TGTGCCAGTAACGCAGGGGCGGACAGAAACACCATATATTTT. It encodes CASNAGADRNTIYF.

This clone was counted a single time. The chain carries TRBV19 and TRBJ1-3; TRBD1 matches at 7 bases. J was trimmed by 0 bases and V by 7 bases; bases with no gene match: 6. The CDR3 totals 15 residues. The V gene's germline CDR1 is LNHDA and CDR2 SQIVND (reference sequence). The CDR3 DNA reads as TGTGCCAGTACCCTGGGACAGAGCTCTGGAAACACCATATATTTT. This sequence encodes CASTLGQSSGNTIYF.